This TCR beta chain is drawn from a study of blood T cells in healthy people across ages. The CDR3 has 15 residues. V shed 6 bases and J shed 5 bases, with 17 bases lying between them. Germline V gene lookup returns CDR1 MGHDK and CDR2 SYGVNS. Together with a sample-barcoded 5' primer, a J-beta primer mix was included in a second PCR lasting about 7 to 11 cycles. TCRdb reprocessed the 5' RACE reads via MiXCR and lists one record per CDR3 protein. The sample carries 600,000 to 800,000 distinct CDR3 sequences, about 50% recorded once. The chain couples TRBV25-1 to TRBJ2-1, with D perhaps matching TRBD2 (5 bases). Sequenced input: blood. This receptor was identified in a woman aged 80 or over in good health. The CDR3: CASSNKRGLDNEQFF. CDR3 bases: TGTGCCAGCAGCAATAAACGCGGGTTAGACAATGAGCAGTTCTTC.